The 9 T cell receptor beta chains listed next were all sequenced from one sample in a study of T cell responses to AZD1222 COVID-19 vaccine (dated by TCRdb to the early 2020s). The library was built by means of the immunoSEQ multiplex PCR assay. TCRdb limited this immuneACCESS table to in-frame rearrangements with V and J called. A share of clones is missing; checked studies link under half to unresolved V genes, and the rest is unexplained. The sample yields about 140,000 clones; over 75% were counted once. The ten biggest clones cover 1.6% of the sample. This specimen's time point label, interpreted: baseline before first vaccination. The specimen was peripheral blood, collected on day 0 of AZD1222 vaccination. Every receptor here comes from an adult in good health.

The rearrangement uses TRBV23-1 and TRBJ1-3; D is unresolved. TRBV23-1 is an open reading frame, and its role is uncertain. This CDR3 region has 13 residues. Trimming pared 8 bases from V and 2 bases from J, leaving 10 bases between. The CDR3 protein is CASDGVPGNTIYF. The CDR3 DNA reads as TGCGCCAGCGACGGCGTCCCTGGAAACACCATATATTTT.

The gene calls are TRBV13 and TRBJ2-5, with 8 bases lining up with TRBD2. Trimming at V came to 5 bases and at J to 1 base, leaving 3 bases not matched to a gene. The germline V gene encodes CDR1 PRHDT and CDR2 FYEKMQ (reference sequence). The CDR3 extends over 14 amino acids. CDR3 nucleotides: TGTGCCAGCAGCCTTGGGACTAGCCAAGAGACCCAGTACTTC. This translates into CASSLGTSQETQYF.

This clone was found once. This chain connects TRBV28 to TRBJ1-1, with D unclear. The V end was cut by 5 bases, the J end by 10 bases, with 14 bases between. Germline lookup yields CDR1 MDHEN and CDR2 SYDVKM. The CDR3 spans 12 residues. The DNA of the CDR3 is TGTGCCAGCAGTGAACAGATGAACAGAGCTTTCTTT. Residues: CASSEQMNRAFF.

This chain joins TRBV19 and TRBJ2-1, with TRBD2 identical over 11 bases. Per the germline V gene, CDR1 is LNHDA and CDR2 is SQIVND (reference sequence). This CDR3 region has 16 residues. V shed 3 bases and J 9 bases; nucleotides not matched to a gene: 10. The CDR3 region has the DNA TGTGCCAGTAGTATTTCCCTTAGCGGGAGGGTTTTTGAGCAGTTCTTC. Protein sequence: CASSISLSGRVFEQFF.

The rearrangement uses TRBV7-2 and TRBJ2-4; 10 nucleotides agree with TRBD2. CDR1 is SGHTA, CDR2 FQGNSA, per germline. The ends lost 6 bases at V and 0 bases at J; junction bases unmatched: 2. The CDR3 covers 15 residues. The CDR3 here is CASSRLAGAKNIQYF. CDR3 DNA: TGTGCCAGCAGTCGACTAGCGGGAGCCAAAAACATTCAGTACTTC.

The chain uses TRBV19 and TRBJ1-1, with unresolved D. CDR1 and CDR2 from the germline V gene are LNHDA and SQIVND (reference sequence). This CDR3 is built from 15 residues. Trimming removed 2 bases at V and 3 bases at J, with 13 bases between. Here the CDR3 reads CASSIWSLRDTEAFF. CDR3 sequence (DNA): TGTGCCAGTAGTATATGGTCGCTAAGGGACACTGAAGCTTTCTTT.

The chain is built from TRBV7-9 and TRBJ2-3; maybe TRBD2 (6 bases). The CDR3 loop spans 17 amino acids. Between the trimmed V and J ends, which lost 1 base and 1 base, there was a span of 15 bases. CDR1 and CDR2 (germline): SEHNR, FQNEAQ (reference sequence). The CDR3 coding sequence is TGTGCCAGCAGCTTAGTGTGGAGGGAAGTCGGCACAGATACGCAGTATTTT. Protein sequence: CASSLVWREVGTDTQYF.

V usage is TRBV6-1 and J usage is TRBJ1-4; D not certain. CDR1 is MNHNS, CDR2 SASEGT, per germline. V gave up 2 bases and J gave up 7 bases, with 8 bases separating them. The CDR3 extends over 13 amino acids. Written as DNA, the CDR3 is TGTGCCAGCAGTGAACGGGCGGTTGAAAAACTGTTTTTT. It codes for CASSERAVEKLFF.

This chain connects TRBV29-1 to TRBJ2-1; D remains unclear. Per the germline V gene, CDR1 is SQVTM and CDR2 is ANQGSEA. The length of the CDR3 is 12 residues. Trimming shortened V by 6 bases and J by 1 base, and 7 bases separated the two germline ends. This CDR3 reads CSVVYSYNEQFF. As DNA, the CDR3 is TGCAGCGTCGTTTATTCCTACAATGAGCAGTTCTTC.